This T cell receptor (beta chain) was obtained from a study of shared clonotypes between healthy human individuals. Whole-study results and caveats: Across a handful of donors, naive CD4 shared around 5%, naive CD8 more than 3%, memory CD4 over 2%, memory CD8 0.4% to 0.5%.

At deep level, the assay was performed. This table comes from immunoSEQ multiplex PCR, and its TCRdb copy is limited to in-frame clones, with some not included. This table has about 1 million clones, about 77% appearing once. Regarding this clone: Antigen: not known.

The CDR3 totals 12 residues. Germline V gives CDR1 SGHNT, CDR2 YYREEE (reference sequence). Trimming left V 0 bases short and J 9 bases short, with 7 bases between. Those who donated, Caucasian adults without exception, all lived in Nashville, Tennessee. The sample consisted of memory CD4+ T cells sorted from blood. Subset specified: CD45RA-negative fraction. The clonotype was recovered from a man younger than 30 in good health. The V gene is TRBV5-4, the J gene TRBJ2-1; D is unclear. The CDR3 sequence is CASSLDYGEQFF. CDR3 DNA: TGTGCCAGCAGCTTGGATTACGGTGAGCAGTTCTTC.